The TCR beta chain described here comes from a study of TIL therapy for anti-PD-1-resistant metastatic lung cancer. For the study at large: Most patients had lung adenocarcinoma; a handful of tumors were EGFR-mutant, two ALK-rearranged; half smoked currently or formerly.

CDR1 SGHTA and CDR2 FQGNSA come from the germline V gene. Trimming shortened V by 5 bases and J by 5 bases, and 8 bases separated the two germline ends. The CDR3 runs 12 residues. Sequencing used immunoSEQ v3. Method: immunoSEQ multiplex PCR; TCRdb's copy keeps in-frame clones and lacks some. The sample lists fewer than 60,000 clones, around 86% seen once, with 4% to 6% in the top ten. As to time point: pre-treatment sample, taken before nivolumab and TIL therapy. This TCR was recovered from a person aged 25 to 80 with non-small cell lung cancer. The sample here was blood, taken at baseline. The V and J genes are TRBV7-2 and TRBJ2-3; D is uncertain. The CDR3 region is CASSPFRDTQYF. The CDR3 DNA follows: TGTGCCAGCAGCCCATTCCGAGATACGCAGTATTTT.